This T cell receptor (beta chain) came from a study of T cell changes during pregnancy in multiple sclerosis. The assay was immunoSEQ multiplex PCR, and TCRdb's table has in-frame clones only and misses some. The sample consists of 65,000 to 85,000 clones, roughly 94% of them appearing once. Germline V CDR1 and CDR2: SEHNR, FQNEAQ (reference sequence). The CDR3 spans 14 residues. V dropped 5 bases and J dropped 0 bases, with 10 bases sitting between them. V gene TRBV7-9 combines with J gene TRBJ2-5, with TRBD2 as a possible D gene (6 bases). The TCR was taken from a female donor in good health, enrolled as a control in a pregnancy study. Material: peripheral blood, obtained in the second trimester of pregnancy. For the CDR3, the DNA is TGTGCCAGCAGCCAGCTAGCGAACCAAGAGACCCAGTACTTC. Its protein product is CASSQLANQETQYF. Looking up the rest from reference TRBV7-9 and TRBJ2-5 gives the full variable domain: DTGVSQNPRHKITKRGQNVTFRCDPISEHNRLYWYRQTLGQGPEFLTYFQNEAQLEKSRLLSDRFSAERPKGSFSTLEIQRTEQGDSAMYLCASSQLANQETQYFGPGTRLLVL.